Presented here are 18 T cell receptor beta chains from one specimen sequenced in a study of T cells in Graves' hyperthyroidism and ophthalmopathy (dated by TCRdb to the late 2010s). Library prep was done by multiplex PCR. Sequenced using an Illumina HiSeq 2000. TCR beta CDR3 regions were amplified from RNA transcripts. The first round of RT-PCR for the TCR CDR3 was performed with the HTBI primer set and the Qiagen OneStep RT-PCR kit. The public reads were reanalyzed by TCRdb: fastp trimming at Q25, MiXCR alignment, in-frame beta chains only. Rows with one shared CDR3 protein collapse into an entry with the most common genes and DNA. Here the sample has some 200,000 distinct CDR3 sequences; about a sixth occur a single time. The ten largest clones take up roughly 55% of the sample. Specimen: blood. All receptors derive from a woman aged 45-59 years with Graves' hyperthyroidism.

This clonotype was detected a few times. The chain recombines TRBV4-2 with TRBJ2-7, with a tentative D call TRBD2 (5 bases). The V and J ends lost 5 bases and 0 bases respectively, with 11 bases between them. Germline CDR1 LGHNA, CDR2 YNFKEQ. The CDR3 loop spans 14 amino acids. The CDR3 loop is CASSLSGPSYEQYF. In DNA, the CDR3 is TGTGCCAGCAGCTTAAGCGGTCCCTCCTACGAGCAGTACTTC.

This clonotype was found many times. This chain joins TRBV10-3 and TRBJ1-2; 8 nucleotides line up with TRBD1. Germline CDR1 is ENHRY and CDR2 is SYGVKD. V lost 7 bases and J lost 3; bases outside the gene matches: 4. The CDR3 spans 13 residues. CDR3: CAITPTGDYGYTF. Written as DNA, the CDR3 is TGTGCCATCACCCCGACAGGGGACTATGGCTACACCTTC.

This clonotype was detected many times. The chain couples TRBV12-5 to TRBJ2-5; 13 positions agree with TRBD2. CDR3 size: 18 residues. Per germline, CDR1 LGHNT and CDR2 FRNRAP. Trimming cost V 2 bases and J 5 bases; bases outside gene matches: 11. CDR3 nucleotide sequence: TGTGCTAGTGGTTTGAGCCTACCGGGACTAGCGGGAAGGGAGACCCAGTACTTC. It is translated as CASGLSLPGLAGRETQYF.

The gene calls are TRBV19 and TRBJ1-5, with 11 bases that match TRBD1. The CDR3 length is 16 residues. Looked up from germline, CDR1 is LNHDA and CDR2 is SQIVND (reference sequence). V shed 4 bases and J 3 bases; nucleotides not matched to a gene: 5. The CDR3 DNA reads as TGTGCCAGTAGTACCCGGGACAGGGGGAACAATCAGCCCCAGCATTTT. Translated: CASSTRDRGNNQPQHF.

V gene TRBV28 combines with J gene TRBJ2-3; 9 nucleotides agree with TRBD2. Trimming cost V 0 bases and J 8 bases; bases outside gene matches: 6. The CDR3 covers 15 residues. CDR1 and CDR2 (germline): MDHEN, SYDVKM. DNA of the CDR3: TGTGCCAGCAGTTTATGGCGTCTAGCGGGAAGTACGCAGTATTTT. Translation: CASSLWRLAGSTQYF.

This clonotype occurred a few times. The chain has TRBV14 and TRBJ2-1, with D possibly being TRBD2 (6 bases). The CDR3 contains 15 residues. The V gene's germline CDR1 is SGHDN and CDR2 FVKESK. The ends were cut back, 4 bases at V and 8 bases at J, with 18 bases in the middle. The CDR3 sequence: CASSLFWGEEDEQFF. Written as DNA, the CDR3 is TGTGCCAGCAGCCTTTTCTGGGGGGAGGAGGATGAGCAGTTCTTC.

This clonotype was found many times. The chain carries TRBV6-1 and TRBJ2-5; D tentatively reads TRBD1 or TRBD2 (5 bases each). Trimming left V 5 bases short and J 2 bases short, with 18 bases between. The CDR3 is 16 amino acids. CDR1 is MNHNS, CDR2 SASEGT, per germline. The DNA for the CDR3 is TGTGCCAGCAGTTTCCCTCCTGGGGGTAGTCAAGAGACCCAGTACTTC. Its translation is CASSFPPGGSQETQYF.

This clonotype was observed a few times. The chain couples TRBV12-5 to TRBJ2-1; 10 nucleotides align to TRBD2. The V segment lost 0 bases and the J segment 2 bases; nucleotides outside the gene matches: 25. Germline assignment: CDR1 LGHNT and CDR2 FRNRAP. The CDR3 length is 24 residues. This CDR3 is CASGLVVIGQDRRAGGDPYNEQFF. DNA for the CDR3: TGTGCTAGTGGTTTGGTAGTTATAGGACAGGATCGGCGAGCGGGAGGGGACCCCTACAATGAGCAGTTCTTC.

This clonotype has at least ten counts. The chain carries TRBV3-1 and TRBJ1-4, with D perhaps matching TRBD1 (5 bases). The CDR3 sequence is 15 residues long. V was clipped by 0 bases and J by 7 bases, with 12 bases between them. The germline gives CDR1 LGHDT, CDR2 YNNKEL (reference sequence). CDR3 bases: TGTGCCAGCAGCCAAGATCGGAGGGGAGGTGAAAAACTGTTTTTT. Translation: CASSQDRRGGEKLFF.

Of note for this clonotype: A much larger clone lies one base from this, so it may be a read error. The gene calls are TRBV28 and TRBJ1-2, with D tentatively TRBD1 (6 bases). In germline, CDR1 is MDHEN, CDR2 SYDVKM. The CDR3 consists of 14 residues. The CDR3 is CASSVSTGIYGHTF. The DNA for the CDR3 is TGTGCCAGCAGTGTTTCCACAGGGATCTATGGCCACACCTTC.

V gene TRBV29-1 combines with J gene TRBJ2-2; no clear D gene. This CDR3 is built from 13 residues. V lost 6 bases, J lost 2 bases, and 10 bases lay in between. Germline CDR1 and CDR2: SQVTM and ANQGSEA. CDR3 coding DNA: TGCAGCGTAGACTTGGATAACACCGGGGAGCTGTTTTTT. Encoded protein: CSVDLDNTGELFF.

This clonotype occurred a few times. The rearrangement links TRBV20-1 to TRBJ2-2; maybe TRBD1 (6 bases). Trimming shortened V by 2 bases and J by 5 bases, and 9 bases separated the two germline ends. The CDR3 is 13 amino acids. The V gene's germline CDR1 is DFQATT and CDR2 SNEGSKA (reference sequence). The CDR3 region is CSARRQGTGELFF. In nucleotides, the CDR3 is TGCAGTGCTAGACGTCAGGGGACCGGGGAGCTGTTTTTT.

This clonotype was seen repeatedly, ten times or more. The genes are TRBV5-6 and TRBJ2-3; D remains unclear. The CDR3 is 13 residues long. CDR1 SGHDT and CDR2 YYEEEE come from the germline V gene. Deletions cut 2 bases from V and 2 bases from J, with 6 bases between. In DNA, the CDR3 is TGTGCCAGCAGCTTTCGGATCACAGATACGCAGTATTTT. Translated, it gives CASSFRITDTQYF.

The CDR3, as DNA: TGCAGCGTTGGGGGTACTAGCGCAGAAGAGACCCAGTTCTTC. Encoded protein: CSVGGTSAEETQFF. The gene calls are TRBV29-1 and TRBJ2-5; 7 nucleotides line up with TRBD2. The J call is doubtful: the DNA matches TRBJ2-1 better. This CDR3 comprises 14 residues. Germline-derived CDR1 and CDR2 are SQVTM and ANQGSEA.

The rearrangement joins TRBV7-9 to TRBJ1-6; 7 bases match TRBD1. Germline CDR1 reads SEHNR; CDR2 reads FQNEAQ (reference sequence). The CDR3 has 18 amino acids. After removal of 1 base from V and 7 bases from J, the junction contained 13 bases not matched to a gene. The CDR3 sequence is CASSLGRTGNVENSPLHF. The CDR3 region has the DNA TGTGCCAGCAGCTTAGGAAGGACAGGAAACGTGGAGAATTCACCCCTCCACTTT.

This clonotype has ten or more counts. V and J are TRBV12-5 and TRBJ2-3; TRBD1 might be the D (6 bases). Trimming removed 0 bases at V and 0 bases at J, with 7 bases between. Germline-derived CDR1 and CDR2 are LGHNT and FRNRAP. This CDR3 has 15 amino acids. The CDR3 region is CASGLVTGSTDTQYF. DNA of the CDR3: TGTGCTAGTGGTTTGGTGACAGGTAGCACAGATACGCAGTATTTT. Full variable domain (missing parts from reference TRBV12-5 and TRBJ2-3): DARVTQTPRHKVTEMGQEVTMRCQPILGHNTVFWYRQTMMQGLELLAYFRNRAPLDDSGMPKDRFSAEMPDATLATLKIQPSEPRDSAVYFCASGLVTGSTDTQYFGPGTRLTVL.

This clonotype was detected only a few times. The chain uses TRBV7-9 and TRBJ2-1; 9 positions agree with TRBD1. Germline CDR1 and CDR2: SEHNR and FQNEAQ (reference sequence). The CDR3 totals 15 residues. Trimming cost V 3 bases and J 8 bases; bases outside gene matches: 8. The CDR3: CASSLDGTGRDEQFF. As DNA, the CDR3 is TGTGCCAGCAGCTTGGACGGGACAGGGAGGGATGAGCAGTTCTTC.

This clonotype has at least ten counts. The chain is built from TRBV7-8 and TRBJ2-2; D gene unclear. The CDR3 sequence is 13 residues long. Germline V gives CDR1 SGHVS, CDR2 FQNEAQ. Trimming removed 5 bases at V and 4 bases at J, with 8 bases between. CDR3 nucleotides: TGTGCCAGCAGCCCCTTCAGCACCGGGGAGCTGTTTTTT. Translation: CASSPFSTGELFF. The full variable domain, in which reference TRBV7-8 and TRBJ2-2 provide the parts outside the CDR3, is GAGVSQSPRYKVAKRGQDVALRCDPISGHVSLFWYQQALGQGPEFLTYFQNEAQLDKSGLPSDRFFAERPEGSVSTLKIQRTQQEDSAVYLCASSPFSTGELFFGEGSRLTVL.